These T cell receptor beta chains were read from a single sample in a study of Ad26.COV2.S vaccination and SARS-CoV-2 variants. Produced via immunoSEQ multiplex PCR; TCRdb's table is partial and in-frame only. The sample lists some 390,000 clones, approximately 90% occurring once. The specimen was peripheral blood, collected in a trial of Ad26.COV2.S vaccine versus placebo. These receptors all stem from a person aged 18-65 years who received the Ad26.COV2.S COVID-19 vaccine or a placebo. Each CDR3 is given with its conserved first and last residue. A D gene is named only where the DNA matches it firmly. A clone size is listed for some rows: how often the clone was seen (once, few, many), or a class if it is expanded.

V gene	D gene	CDR3 length	J gene	clone size	CDR3 DNA	CDR3 protein
TRBV2	.	13	TRBJ2-4	.	TGTGCCAGCAGGGCGGAGGCCTCAAACATTCAGTACTTC	CASRAEASNIQYF
TRBV18	.	14	TRBJ1-5	.	TGTGCCAGCTCACCACCGGCCTCATTACAGCCCCAGCATTTT	CASSPPASLQPQHF
TRBV4-2	TRBD2	14	TRBJ2-7	once	TGTGCCAGCAGCCAGGTCCCCAGCGGGGACGAGCAGTACTTC	CASSQVPSGDEQYF
TRBV6-1	.	15	TRBJ2-7	.	TGTGCCAGCAGTGAAGCGGGCACTCTGAGATCCGAGCAGTACTTC	CASSEAGTLRSEQYF
TRBV4-1	.	17	TRBJ2-5	.	TGCGCCAGCAGCCAAGATCAGAGTTCCCCGTACCAAGAGACCCAGTACTTC	CASSQDQSSPYQETQYF
TRBV9	.	12	TRBJ1-2	.	TGTGCCAGCAGCGTCCAGGGGAGCGGCTACACCTTC	CASSVQGSGYTF
TRBV24-1	.	11	TRBJ2-5	.	TGTGCCACCAGTGAACGAGAGACCCAGTACTTC	CATSERETQYF
TRBV6-4	TRBD2	16	TRBJ2-3	.	TGTGCCAGCAGCCCTTTCCCTAGCGGGGACACAGATACGCAGTATTTT	CASSPFPSGDTDTQYF
TRBV19	.	17	TRBJ2-2	.	TGTGCCAGTAGTGCTCGTGGGCAGGCTAGTTCCCCCGGGGAGCTGTTTTTT	CASSARGQASSPGELFF
TRBV15	TRBD1	17	TRBJ1-5	.	TGTGCCACCAGCAGAGATTATGGACAGGGGGCTCGTCAGCCCCAGCATTTT	CATSRDYGQGARQPQHF
TRBV15	TRBD1	16	TRBJ2-1	.	TGTGCCACCAGCAAGGGTCCGGACAGGGGATACAATGAGCAGTTCTTC	CATSKGPDRGYNEQFF
TRBV6-6	.	15	TRBJ2-7	.	TGTGCCAGCAGTCAAAGGGGTACAGGGATCCACGAGCAGTACTTC	CASSQRGTGIHEQYF
TRBV11-2	.	16	TRBJ2-7	few	TGTGCCAGCAGCCTAGCGGCCGGGACAGCTTCCTACGAGCAGTACTTC	CASSLAAGTASYEQYF
TRBV6-2/TRBV6-3	.	18	TRBJ1-5	.	TGTGCCAGCAGTTTAGACAGAGAGCTTACACCTAGCAATCAGCCCCAGCATTTT	CASSLDRELTPSNQPQHF
TRBV7-8	TRBD1	16	TRBJ2-2	.	TGTGCCAGCAGTTCAATGGACAGGGCGAACACCGGGGAGCTGTTTTTT	CASSSMDRANTGELFF
TRBV6-5	.	15	TRBJ1-6	.	TGTGCCAGCAGCGACAGACAGTCCTATAATTCACCCCTCCACTTT	CASSDRQSYNSPLHF
TRBV5-1	.	11	TRBJ2-1	.	TGCGCCAGCAGCTCAAACGGACCGCAGTTCTTC	CASSSNGPQFF
TRBV6-5	TRBD1	13	TRBJ2-7	few	TGTGCCAGCAGTTACTCCCCAGGGGGCGAGCAGTACTTC	CASSYSPGGEQYF
TRBV5-1	.	15	TRBJ1-1	few	TGCGCCAGCAGCTCCCTTGACAGGACAAACACTGAAGCTTTCTTT	CASSSLDRTNTEAFF
TRBV27	.	13	TRBJ1-1	few	TGTGCCAGCCACGGGGCAGAGAACACTGAAGCTTTCTTT	CASHGAENTEAFF
TRBV5-1	.	17	TRBJ1-1	.	TGCGCCAGCAGCTTGGTTGGGACATATAGACGGGGCACTGAAGCTTTCTTT	CASSLVGTYRRGTEAFF
TRBV19	TRBD1	15	TRBJ1-2	.	TGTGCCAGTAGCCTAGGGACAGATACCTTCTATGGCTACACCTTC	CASSLGTDTFYGYTF
TRBV9	.	14	TRBJ1-6	.	TGTGCCAGCGGCGTGGGACACAATAATTCACCCCTCCACTTT	CASGVGHNNSPLHF
TRBV3-1/TRBV3-2	TRBD2	16	TRBJ2-1	once	TGTGCCAGCAGTCGACTAGCGGGGGAGGGGGACAATGAGCAGTTCTTC	CASSRLAGEGDNEQFF
TRBV19	.	13	TRBJ2-1	.	TGTGCCAGTAGTATAACCCTCTACAATGAGCAGTTCTTC	CASSITLYNEQFF
TRBV2	.	13	TRBJ1-3	.	TGTGCCAGCAGTAGTGGTTCTGGAAACACCATATATTTT	CASSSGSGNTIYF
TRBV6-5	.	15	TRBJ1-6	.	TGTGCCAGCAGTATAGACAGGCGTCTAATTGTGGCCCTCCACTTT	CASSIDRRLIVALHF
TRBV24-1	.	15	TRBJ1-5	.	TGTGCCACCAGTGATTTAACACTGCGCGGTCAGCCCCAGCATTTT	CATSDLTLRGQPQHF
TRBV24-1	.	14	TRBJ2-3	.	TGTGCCACCAGTGATCAGAGCGCGGAGGGTGCGCAGTATTTT	CATSDQSAEGAQYF